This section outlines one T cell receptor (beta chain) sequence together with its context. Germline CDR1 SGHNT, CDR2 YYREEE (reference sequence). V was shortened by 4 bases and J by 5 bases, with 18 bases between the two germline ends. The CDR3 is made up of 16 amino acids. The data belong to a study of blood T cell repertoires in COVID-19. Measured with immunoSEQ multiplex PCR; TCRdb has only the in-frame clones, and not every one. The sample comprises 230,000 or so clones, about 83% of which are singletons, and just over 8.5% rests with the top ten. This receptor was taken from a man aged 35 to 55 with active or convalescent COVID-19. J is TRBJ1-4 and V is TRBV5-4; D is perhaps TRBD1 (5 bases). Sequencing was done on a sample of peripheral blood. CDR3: CASSERGEGKNEKLFF. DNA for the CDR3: TGTGCCAGCAGCGAGCGGGGGGAAGGGAAGAATGAAAAACTGTTTTTT.